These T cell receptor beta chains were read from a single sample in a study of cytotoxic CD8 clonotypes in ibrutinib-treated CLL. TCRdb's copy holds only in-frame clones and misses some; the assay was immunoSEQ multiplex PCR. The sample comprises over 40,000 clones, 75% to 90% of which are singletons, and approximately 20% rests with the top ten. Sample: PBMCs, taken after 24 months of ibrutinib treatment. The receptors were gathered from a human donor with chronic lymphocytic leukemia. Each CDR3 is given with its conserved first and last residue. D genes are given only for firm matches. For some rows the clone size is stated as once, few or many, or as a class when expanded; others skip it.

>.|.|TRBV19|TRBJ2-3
CASSIAFSTDTQYF
TGTGCCAGTAGTATAGCGTTTAGCACAGATACGCAGTATTTT
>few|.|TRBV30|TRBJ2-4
CAWSVPPQRNIQYF
TGTGCCTGGAGTGTCCCCCCCCAGCGAAACATTCAGTACTTC
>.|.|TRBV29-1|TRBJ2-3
CSGESHPVGTDTQYF
TGCAGCGGAGAGTCTCACCCAGTCGGCACAGATACGCAGTATTTT
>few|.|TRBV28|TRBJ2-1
CASSLKAGSWNEQFF
TGTGCCAGCAGTTTAAAGGCGGGATCATGGAATGAGCAGTTCTTC
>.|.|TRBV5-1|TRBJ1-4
CASSLPGSEKLFF
TGCGCCAGCAGCTTGCCCGGATCGGAGAAACTGTTTTTT
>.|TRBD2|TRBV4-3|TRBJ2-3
CASSQVGGTDTQYF
TGCGCCAGCAGCCAGGTGGGGGGGACAGATACGCAGTATTTT
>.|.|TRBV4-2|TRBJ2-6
CAGSQDRGAGANVLTF
TGTGCCGGCAGCCAAGATAGAGGGGCCGGGGCCAACGTCCTGACTTTC
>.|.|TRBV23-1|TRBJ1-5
CASSPGLSQPQHF
TGCGCCAGCAGTCCGGGACTCAGTCAGCCCCAGCATTTT
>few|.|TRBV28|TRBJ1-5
CASSLLRRYSNQPQHF
TGTGCCAGCAGTTTGCTTCGGAGGTATAGCAATCAGCCCCAGCATTTT
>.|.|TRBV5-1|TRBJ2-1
CASSLGGSGYNEQFF
TGCGCCAGCAGCTTAGGAGGGTCAGGCTACAATGAGCAGTTCTTC
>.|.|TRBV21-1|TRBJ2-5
CASSNGGQGKGETQYF
TGTGCCAGCAGCAACGGGGGACAGGGGAAAGGAGAGACCCAGTACTTC
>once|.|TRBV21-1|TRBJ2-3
CASSTSGNRGADTQYF
TGTGCCAGCAGCACCTCAGGGAACCGCGGCGCAGATACGCAGTATTTT
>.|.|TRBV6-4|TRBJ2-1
CASSKDIYNEQFF
TGTGCCAGCAGTAAGGACATATACAATGAGCAGTTCTTC
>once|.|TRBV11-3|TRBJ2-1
CASSLGLSSYNEQFF
TGTGCCAGCAGCTTAGGTTTGAGCTCCTACAATGAGCAGTTCTTC
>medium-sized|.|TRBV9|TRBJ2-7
CASSVAGTWDEQYF
TGTGCCAGCAGCGTAGCGGGGACCTGGGACGAGCAGTACTTC
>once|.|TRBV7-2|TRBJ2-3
CASSGGTGLSTDTQYF
TGTGCCAGCAGCGGAGGTACAGGACTCAGCACAGATACGCAGTATTTT
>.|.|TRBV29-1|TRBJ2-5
CSVEGMNEDQETQYF
TGCAGCGTTGAAGGGATGAATGAGGACCAAGAGACCCAGTACTTC
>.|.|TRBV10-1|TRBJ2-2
CASRRAENTGELFF
TGCGCCAGCAGAAGGGCGGAAAACACCGGGGAGCTGTTTTTT
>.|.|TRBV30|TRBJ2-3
CAWSAEGPFQSTDTQYF
TGTGCCTGGAGTGCAGAGGGTCCATTCCAAAGCACAGATACGCAGTATTTT
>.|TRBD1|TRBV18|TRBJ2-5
CASSPLQGQGREETQYF
TGTGCCAGCTCACCTCTACAAGGACAGGGGAGGGAAGAGACCCAGTACTTC
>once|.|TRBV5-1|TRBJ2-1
CASSLSGVYNEQFF
TGCGCCAGCAGCTTGAGTGGGGTCTACAATGAGCAGTTCTTC
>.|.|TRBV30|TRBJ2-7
CAWSPPGKPYEQYF
TGTGCCTGGAGCCCCCCAGGGAAGCCCTACGAGCAGTACTTC
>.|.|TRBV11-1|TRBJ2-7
CASSFAGVSYEQYF
TGTGCCAGCAGCTTCGCAGGGGTTTCTTACGAGCAGTACTTC
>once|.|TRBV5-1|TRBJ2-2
CASSLGQNTGELFF
TGCGCCAGCAGCTTGGGACAGAACACCGGGGAGCTGTTTTTT
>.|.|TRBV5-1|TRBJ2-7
CASSLDPGGREQYF
TGCGCCAGCAGCTTGGATCCTGGTGGGCGTGAGCAGTACTTC
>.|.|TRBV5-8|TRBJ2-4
CASSLAGGVGIQYF
TGTGCCAGCAGCTTGGCCGGCGGGGTTGGCATTCAGTACTTC
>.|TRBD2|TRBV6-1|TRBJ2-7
CASSEYRTSGRAAHF
TGTGCCAGCAGTGAATACCGGACTAGCGGGAGGGCCGCGCACTTC
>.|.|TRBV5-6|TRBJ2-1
CASSFMSSGGGALYEQFF
TGTGCCAGCAGCTTTATGAGTAGTGGGGGCGGAGCCCTATATGAGCAGTTCTTC
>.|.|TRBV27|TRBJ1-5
CASSLYGEVQPQHF
TGTGCCAGCAGTTTATATGGAGAGGTTCAGCCCCAGCATTTT
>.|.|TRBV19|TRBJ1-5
CASSFSRQPQHF
TGTGCCAGTAGTTTCTCCCGCCAGCCCCAGCATTTT
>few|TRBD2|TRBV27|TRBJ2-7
CASSCEAGGHHYEQYF
TGTGCCAGCAGTTGTGAAGCGGGAGGTCACCACTACGAGCAGTACTTC
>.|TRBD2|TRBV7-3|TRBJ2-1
CASSTGTSGEQFF
TGTGCCAGCAGCACTGGGACTAGCGGTGAGCAGTTCTTC
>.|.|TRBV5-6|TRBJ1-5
CASSLARDQPQHF
TGTGCCAGCAGCTTGGCGAGGGATCAGCCCCAGCATTTT
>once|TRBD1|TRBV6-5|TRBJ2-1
CASSYRGRLNEQFF
TGTGCCAGCAGTTACAGGGGGCGCCTCAATGAGCAGTTCTTC
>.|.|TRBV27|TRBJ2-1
CASRVGSGNEQFF
TGTGCCAGCAGAGTGGGATCGGGCAATGAGCAGTTCTTC
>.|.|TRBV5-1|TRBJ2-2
CASSLEVITGELFF
TGCGCCAGCAGCTTGGAAGTAATCACCGGGGAGCTGTTTTTT
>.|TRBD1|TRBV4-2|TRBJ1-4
CASSLDRGPDEKLFF
TGTGCCAGCAGCCTCGACAGGGGGCCGGATGAAAAACTGTTTTTT
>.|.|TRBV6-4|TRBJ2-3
CASSELASGSTDTQYF
TGTGCCAGCAGTGAATTGGCCAGCGGCAGCACAGATACGCAGTATTTT
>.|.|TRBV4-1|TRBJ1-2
CASSQQGVVYGYTF
TGCGCCAGCAGCCAACAAGGCGTCGTCTATGGCTACACCTTC
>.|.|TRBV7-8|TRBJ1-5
CASSLAHYSNQPQHF
TGTGCCAGCAGCTTAGCCCACTATAGCAATCAGCCCCAGCATTTT
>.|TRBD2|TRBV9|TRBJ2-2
CASSLTSVGGELFF
TGTGCCAGCAGCCTCACTAGCGTGGGCGGGGAGCTGTTTTTT
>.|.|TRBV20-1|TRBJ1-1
CSAILNTEAFF
TGCAGTGCTATTTTGAACACTGAAGCTTTCTTT
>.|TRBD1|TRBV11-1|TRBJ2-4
CASSLGLGRGHENIQYF
TGTGCCAGCAGCTTAGGGCTGGGCAGGGGGCATGAAAACATTCAGTACTTC
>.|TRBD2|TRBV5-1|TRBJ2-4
CASSQREVEAKNIQYF
TGCGCCAGCAGCCAGCGGGAGGTGGAGGCCAAAAACATTCAGTACTTC
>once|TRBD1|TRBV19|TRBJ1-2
CASSQRGLEGYTF
TGTGCCAGTAGTCAAAGGGGGCTGGAAGGCTACACCTTC
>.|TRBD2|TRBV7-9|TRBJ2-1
CASSRGTSGEGEQFF
TGTGCCAGCAGCCGCGGGACTAGCGGGGAGGGTGAGCAGTTCTTC
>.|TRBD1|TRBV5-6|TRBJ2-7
CASSSIRRGGSSYEQYF
TGTGCCAGCAGCTCCATACGCAGAGGGGGCAGCTCCTACGAGCAGTACTTC
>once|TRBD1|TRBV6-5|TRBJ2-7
CASSYRTGTYEQYF
TGTGCCAGCAGTTACCGGACAGGGACCTACGAGCAGTACTTC
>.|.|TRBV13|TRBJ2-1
CASSLPGMSSYNEQFF
TGTGCCAGCAGCTTACCCGGGATGAGCTCCTACAATGAGCAGTTCTTC
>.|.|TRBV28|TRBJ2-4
CASTLQGSANIQYF
TGTGCCAGCACCCTACAGGGATCGGCAAACATTCAGTACTTC
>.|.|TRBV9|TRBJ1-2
CASSVVDGYTF
TGTGCCAGCAGCGTAGTAGATGGCTACACCTTC
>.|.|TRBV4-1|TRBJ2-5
CASSPPPPQETQYF
TGCGCCAGCAGCCCCCCACCCCCCCAAGAGACCCAGTACTTC
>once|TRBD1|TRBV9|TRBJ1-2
CASSAPGTEGGYTF
TGTGCCAGCAGCGCGCCCGGGACAGAGGGGGGCTACACCTTC
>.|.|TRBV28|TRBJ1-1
CASSSSTALNTEAFF
TGTGCCAGCAGTTCCTCGACTGCTCTGAACACTGAAGCTTTCTTT
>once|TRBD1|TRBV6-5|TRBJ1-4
CASSSTGALEKLFF
TGTGCCAGCAGTTCCACAGGGGCCTTGGAAAAACTGTTTTTT
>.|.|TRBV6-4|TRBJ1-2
CASSAWDGSGYTF
TGTGCCAGCAGTGCTTGGGACGGTTCGGGCTACACCTTC